Shown below are 25 T cell receptor beta chains from a single sample sequenced in a study of OX40 agonist ivuxolimab in advanced cancers. TCRdb's table, derived via immunoSEQ multiplex PCR, lists solely in-frame clones and lacks some. The sample holds 65,000 to 85,000 clones, 75% to 90% seen once. The sample was CD4+ or CD8+ T cells sorted from blood, taken in a trial of the OX40 agonist ivuxolimab. The receptors originated from an adult with an advanced solid tumor such as melanoma, head and neck, liver or kidney cancer.

CDR3 amino acids: CASSRPGTYEAFF. The CDR3 nucleotides are TGCGCCAGCAGCAGACCCGGGACATATGAAGCTTTCTTT. This chain joins TRBV5-1 and TRBJ1-1, with D perhaps matching TRBD1 (6 bases). The CDR3 is 13 amino acids. Germline values: CDR1 SGHRS, CDR2 YFSETQ. The V gene lost 4 bases and the J gene lost 7 bases, with 14 bases spanning the gap.

The gene calls are TRBV4-1 and TRBJ1-1, with unresolved D. From germline, CDR1 is MGHRA and CDR2 YSYEKL. The CDR3 is 14 amino acids. Trimming left V 4 bases short and J 1 base short, with 10 bases between. The CDR3 protein is CASSLGFGNTEAFF. The CDR3 DNA follows: TGCGCCAGCAGCCTCGGCTTTGGGAACACTGAAGCTTTCTTT.

The gene calls are TRBV21-1 and TRBJ2-7; the DNA was not compared with TRBD2, the D call given in the table. TRBV21-1 is a pseudogene locus. CDR3 length equals 14 residues. The CDR3 is CASSKDGRETSGNF. The CDR3 region has the DNA TGTGCCAGCAGCAAGGACGGCCGGGAGACTAGCGGAAACTTC.

The rearrangement joins TRBV30 to TRBJ2-3, with D perhaps TRBD2 (5 bases). Trimming removed 4 bases from V and 6 bases from J, with 14 bases in between. The CDR3 covers 13 residues. Germline loops: CDR1 GTSNPN, CDR2 SVGIG (reference sequence). The CDR3 protein is CAWIYLWEDTQYF. For the CDR3, the DNA is TGTGCCTGGATTTATTTATGGGAGGATACGCAGTATTTT.

V is TRBV4-3 and J is TRBJ2-7, with 9 bases aligning to TRBD2. The germline V gene encodes CDR1 LGHNA and CDR2 YSLEER. CDR3 length: 16 residues. After removal of 4 bases from V and 2 bases from J, the junction contained 9 bases not matched to a gene. For the CDR3, the DNA is TGCGCCAGCAGCCCCAGATGGGCTAGCGGGACCTACGAGCAGTACTTC. Amino acids: CASSPRWASGTYEQYF.

CDR3 region: CASSTTGSAGNTIYF. The CDR3 DNA reads TGTGCCAGTAGCACCACAGGGTCAGCCGGAAACACCATATATTTT. The V and J genes are TRBV19 and TRBJ1-3; maybe TRBD1 (6 bases). Looked up from germline, CDR1 is LNHDA and CDR2 is SQIVND (reference sequence). CDR3 length: 15 amino acids. V shed 6 bases and J shed 4 bases, with 16 bases lying between them.

This sequence joins TRBV6-4 and TRBJ2-5; D is tentatively TRBD1 or TRBD2 (7 bases each). V was clipped by 5 bases and J by 9 bases, with 16 bases between them. The length of the CDR3 is 13 residues. Germline V lookup: CDR1 MRHNA, CDR2 SNTAGT. CDR3 sequence: CASSSERGQSQYF. The CDR3 coding sequence is TGTGCCAGCAGTAGCGAGCGGGGACAGTCCCAGTACTTC.

This clone was counted between two and nine times. The genes are TRBV7-9 and TRBJ2-7; a possible D gene is TRBD1 (6 bases). Germline V gene sequence: CDR1 SEHNR, CDR2 FQNEAQ (reference sequence). The length of the CDR3 is 14 residues. V lost 1 base, J lost 2 bases, and 9 bases lay in between. The CDR3 DNA reads TGTGCCAGCAGCTTAGGGGGGCAGACCTACGAGCAGTACTTC. Its translation: CASSLGGQTYEQYF. Filled out from reference TRBV7-9 and TRBJ2-7, the complete variable domain reads DTGVSQNPRHKITKRGQNVTFRCDPISEHNRLYWYRQTLGQGPEFLTYFQNEAQLEKSRLLSDRFSAERPKGSFSTLEIQRTEQGDSAMYLCASSLGGQTYEQYFGPGTRLTVT.

This clone was seen a handful of times. The chain recombines TRBV7-8 with TRBJ2-1; TRBD2 matches 7 bases. Germline values: CDR1 SGHVS, CDR2 FQNEAQ. V was pared by 5 bases and J by 4 bases, with 14 bases of the junction left unmatched. The CDR3 runs 17 residues. The CDR3 is CASSHRGRAGLYNEQFF. CDR3 bases: TGTGCCAGCAGCCACCGAGGGAGGGCGGGGCTTTACAATGAGCAGTTCTTC.

The CDR3 DNA sequence: TGTGCCAGCAGTTTGTCCCTCAACACCGGGGAGCTGTTTTTT. Translating it yields CASSLSLNTGELFF. The chain joins TRBV28 to TRBJ2-2, with D unclear. Trimming left V 3 bases short and J 2 bases short, with 7 bases between. The CDR3 is 14 residues long. Germline assignment: CDR1 MDHEN and CDR2 SYDVKM.

This clone appeared a single time. The V call is TRBV29-1, the J call TRBJ2-7; D may match TRBD1 or TRBD2 (5 bases each). V dropped 3 bases and J dropped 3 bases, with 12 bases sitting between them. The CDR3 is 13 residues long. The germline gives CDR1 SQVTM, CDR2 ANQGSEA. CDR3 region: CSVDGGNRYEQYF. In nucleotides, the CDR3 is TGCAGCGTTGATGGGGGAAATCGCTACGAGCAGTACTTC.

The chain links TRBV19 to TRBJ1-5; unclear D gene. Germline assignment: CDR1 LNHDA and CDR2 SQIVND (reference sequence). Trimming took 3 bases from V and 3 from J, leaving 12 bases between them. The length of the CDR3 is 15 residues. CDR3 sequence (DNA): TGTGCCAGTAGTATCGGGCATCTGAACAATCAGCCCCAGCATTTT. Translated, it gives CASSIGHLNNQPQHF.

The chain couples TRBV15 to TRBJ1-2; a possible D gene is TRBD1 (5 bases). This CDR3 comprises 13 residues. The V and J ends lost 5 bases and 3 bases respectively, with 10 bases between them. Per the germline V gene, CDR1 is LNHNV and CDR2 is YYDKDF (reference sequence). CDR3 amino acids: CATSVRGDYGYTF. The CDR3 nucleotides are TGTGCCACCAGCGTTAGAGGGGACTATGGCTACACCTTC.

This rearrangement joins TRBV4-3 to TRBJ1-1; D remains unclear. Trimming removed 5 bases at V and 1 base at J, with 8 bases between. Germline values: CDR1 LGHNA, CDR2 YSLEER. The CDR3 is made up of 13 amino acids. The DNA for the CDR3 is TGCGCCAGCAGCAGGGCCGGGAACACTGAAGCTTTCTTT. Translation: CASSRAGNTEAFF.

This chain links TRBV4-1 with TRBJ2-2; tentatively, D is TRBD1 (6 bases). The germline gives CDR1 MGHRA, CDR2 YSYEKL. V lost 4 bases and J 5 bases, leaving 17 bases between the germline ends. This CDR3 contains 16 residues. CDR3: CASSPWPQGRTGELFF. The CDR3 DNA reads TGCGCCAGCAGCCCGTGGCCCCAGGGGAGAACCGGGGAGCTGTTTTTT.

This clone was detected once. The rearrangement links TRBV28 to TRBJ2-1; 9 bases are shared with TRBD2. From germline, CDR1 is MDHEN and CDR2 SYDVKM. Germline trimming cut 6 bases from V and 7 bases from J; bases unmatched to any gene: 13. The CDR3 runs to 16 residues. The CDR3 here is CASSDMSGGRENEQFF. The CDR3 DNA reads TGTGCCAGCAGCGATATGAGCGGGGGGCGGGAAAATGAGCAGTTCTTC. Full variable domain (remainder filled in from reference TRBV28 and TRBJ2-1): DVKVTQSSRYLVKRTGEKVFLECVQDMDHENMFWYRQDPGLGLRLIYFSYDVKMKEKGDIPEGYSVSREKKERFSLILESASTNQTSMYLCASSDMSGGRENEQFFGPGTRLTVL.

This chain joins TRBV7-6 and TRBJ1-5; perhaps TRBD1 as D (6 bases). Germline V lookup: CDR1 SGHVS, CDR2 FNYEAQ. The CDR3 is made up of 16 amino acids. V lost 1 base and J lost 4, with 14 bases in between. Here the CDR3 reads CASSLEGGGRNQPQHF. CDR3 nucleotides: TGTGCCAGCAGCTTAGAGGGAGGGGGAAGAAATCAGCCCCAGCATTTT.

The rearrangement joins TRBV2 to TRBJ1-1; TRBD1 is a possible D gene (6 bases). From germline, CDR1 is SNHLY and CDR2 FYNNEI. The CDR3 runs to 15 residues. Trimming left V 2 bases short and J 6 bases short, with 16 bases between. Here the CDR3 reads CASSERGGASPEAFF. The CDR3 DNA follows: TGTGCCAGCAGTGAACGGGGGGGCGCGTCCCCTGAAGCTTTCTTT.

This chain uses TRBV9 with TRBJ2-5; possibly TRBD1 for D (5 bases). V lost 1 base and J 5 bases, leaving 12 bases between the germline ends. The germline V gene has CDR1 SGDLS and CDR2 YYNGEE. This CDR3 is 14 amino acids long. The CDR3 sequence: CASSVRGSSETQYF. The CDR3 nucleotides read TGTGCCAGCAGCGTAAGGGGCTCGAGCGAGACCCAGTACTTC.

This sequence joins TRBV7-9 and TRBJ2-1; 9 nucleotides align to TRBD1. In germline, CDR1 is SEHNR, CDR2 FQNEAQ (reference sequence). V was pared by 5 bases and J by 8 bases, with 7 bases of the junction left unmatched. The CDR3 has 14 amino acids. The CDR3 sequence is CASSRRDRADEQFF. CDR3 in DNA: TGTGCCAGCAGCAGGCGGGACAGGGCCGATGAGCAGTTCTTC.

The chain joins TRBV19 to TRBJ2-7; 14 bases align to TRBD2. CDR1 and CDR2 (germline): LNHDA, SQIVND (reference sequence). CDR3 length: 15 residues. V lost 5 bases to trimming and J lost 6 bases; unmatched junction nucleotides: 6. CDR3 protein: CASSVGLAGGGEQYF. As DNA, the CDR3 is TGTGCCAGTAGTGTCGGACTAGCGGGGGGCGGCGAGCAGTACTTC.

This clone was seen only once. The chain employs TRBV18 and TRBJ1-2; D is possibly TRBD1 (5 bases). Germline assignment: CDR1 KGHSH and CDR2 LQKENI. Trimming removed 2 bases from V and 2 bases from J, with 12 bases in between. The length of the CDR3 is 15 residues. The CDR3 sequence is CASSPVREPNYGYTF. CDR3 DNA sequence: TGTGCCAGCTCACCAGTCAGGGAGCCCAACTATGGCTACACCTTC. Combining the CDR3 with reference TRBV18 and TRBJ1-2 gives the whole variable domain NAGVMQNPRHLVRRRGQEARLRCSPMKGHSHVYWYRQLPEEGLKFMVYLQKENIIDESGMPKERFSAEFPKEGPSILRIQQVVRGDSAAYFCASSPVREPNYGYTFGSGTRLTVV.

This clone has only one observation. The CDR3 bases are TGTGCCAGCAGCTTAATGGGCAGGGAGGGCGAGACCCAGTACTTC. Protein product: CASSLMGREGETQYF. This chain connects TRBV11-3 to TRBJ2-5; 7 nucleotides align to TRBD2. The junction had 8 bases not matched to a gene; V was cut back by 2 bases and J by 5 bases. This CDR3 is built from 15 residues. Germline assignment: CDR1 SGHNT and CDR2 YENEEA.

This rearrangement joins TRBV11-2 to TRBJ2-5; D is perhaps TRBD2 (6 bases). V lost 5 bases and J 2 bases, leaving 15 bases between the germline ends. Germline V gene sequence: CDR1 SGHAT, CDR2 FQNNGV. The CDR3 sequence is 15 residues long. CDR3 loop: CASSPGVGGQETQYF. CDR3 DNA sequence: TGTGCCAGCAGCCCTGGCGTCGGGGGACAAGAGACCCAGTACTTC.

V is TRBV11-2 and J is TRBJ2-7; 8 nucleotides align to TRBD1. The trim removed 6 bases at V and 3 bases at J, leaving 7 bases unmatched. The CDR3 has 14 amino acids. Germline CDR1 reads SGHAT; CDR2 reads FQNNGV. Here the CDR3 DNA reads TGTGCCAGCAGACCGGACAGGGCAGTCTACGAGCAGTACTTC. Protein sequence: CASRPDRAVYEQYF.